This T cell receptor beta chain appears in the sequencing data of a study of T cell responses to AZD1222 COVID-19 vaccine. Clones were sequenced by immunoSEQ multiplex PCR, and TCRdb holds only the in-frame ones, with some missing. This repertoire shows tens of thousands of clones, approximately 89% found once; its top ten account for 45%. J gave up 0 bases and V 10 bases, and 3 bases lay outside the gene matches. The CDR3 contains 14 residues. Germline values: CDR1 MNHEY, CDR2 SVGAGI. This clone was seen a single time. The chain combines TRBV6-5 with TRBJ2-2; 9 bases are a match to TRBD2. The starting material was peripheral blood, obtained on day 0 of AZD1222 vaccination. The sequence was obtained from an adult in good health. The CDR3 DNA sequence: TGTGCCACCAGCGGGGGGCCGAACACCGGGGAGCTGTTTTTT. Protein product: CATSGGPNTGELFF.